The entry that follows covers one T cell receptor beta chain sequence. This sample stems from a study of Ad26.COV2.S vaccination and SARS-CoV-2 variants. Treatment here: some 20 received Ad26.COV2.S at low or high dose, single or two shots; about 5 received placebo; per-sample allocation not given. Samples were taken on day 63 after the first vaccine or placebo injection. V gave up 5 bases and J gave up 0 bases; unmatched junction bases: 10. The germline V gene encodes CDR1 LNHDA and CDR2 SQIVND (reference sequence). The CDR3 covers 17 residues. Repertoires were generated with immunoSEQ multiplex PCR, while TCRdb's copy carries only in-frame clones and drops some. The profile shows about 680,000 clones, more than 70% of them singletons.

This TCR was sampled from a person between 18 and 65 years old who received the Ad26.COV2.S COVID-19 vaccine or a placebo. This chain joins TRBV19 and TRBJ1-3; 7 nucleotides agree with TRBD1. The sample was peripheral blood, taken in a trial of Ad26.COV2.S vaccine versus placebo. The CDR3 DNA sequence: TGTGCCAGTAGTGCCTTCAGGGGGACCTTCTCTGGAAACACCATATATTTT. This translates into CASSAFRGTFSGNTIYF.